These T cell receptor beta chains were read from a single sample in a study of beta chain features in type 1 diabetes. The method was immunoSEQ multiplex PCR; TCRdb's version includes in-frame clones alone and lacks a portion of them. The table records 450,000 or so clones, over 9.5% of them present only once. The sample consisted of naive CD4+ T cells from blood. The source is a young woman in good health. CDR3s include the opening cysteine and the closing phenylalanine or tryptophan. The order of the fields is D gene, clone size, V gene, J gene, CDR3 protein, CDR3 DNA. A D gene is named only where the DNA matches it firmly. A row's size may be missing; if present it is once, few, many or a size class.

>.|few|TRBV2|TRBJ2-3
CATCQSSSTDTQYF
TGTGCCACCTGTCAGTCTAGCAGCACAGATACGCAGTATTTT
>TRBD2|.|TRBV29-1|TRBJ2-1
CSVERGWDEQFF
TGCAGCGTTGAGCGGGGGTGGGATGAGCAGTTCTTC
>.|few|TRBV7-2|TRBJ2-2
CASSFGLNTGELFF
TGTGCCAGCAGCTTCGGGCTTAACACCGGGGAGCTGTTTTTT
>.|.|TRBV25-1|TRBJ2-7
CASRNPQGPYEQYF
TGTGCCAGCCGTAACCCCCAGGGTCCCTACGAGCAGTACTTC
>.|.|TRBV29-1|TRBJ2-1
CSVGVQTSYNEQFF
TGCAGCGTTGGAGTCCAAACATCCTACAATGAGCAGTTCTTC
>.|few|TRBV4-2|TRBJ2-5
CASSRQRDRQETQYF
TGTGCCAGCAGCCGGCAGCGGGACAGGCAAGAGACCCAGTACTTC
>.|few|TRBV7-2|TRBJ2-3
CASSPTRATDTQYF
TGTGCCAGCAGCCCAACCCGTGCCACAGATACGCAGTATTTT
>.|.|TRBV5-4|TRBJ1-6
CASSPRADNSPLHF
TGTGCCAGCAGCCCACGGGCCGATAATTCACCCCTCCACTTT
>.|.|TRBV2|TRBJ2-1
CASSPPGGSSYNEQFF
TGTGCCAGCAGTCCTCCCGGAGGGAGCTCCTACAATGAGCAGTTCTTC
>.|.|TRBV5-4|TRBJ2-3
CASRADRTDTQYF
TGTGCCAGCAGAGCGGATCGCACAGATACGCAGTATTTT
>TRBD1|few|TRBV5-6|TRBJ2-5
CASSWRTGGGETQYF
TGTGCCAGCAGCTGGAGGACAGGGGGCGGTGAGACCCAGTACTTC
>.|.|TRBV10-3|TRBJ2-7
CAISEWGYEQYF
TGTGCCATCAGTGAGTGGGGCTACGAGCAGTACTTC
>.|few|TRBV19|TRBJ2-3
CASSPGTTLGDTQYF
TGTGCCAGTAGTCCCGGGACCACATTGGGCGATACGCAGTATTTT
>.|.|TRBV2|TRBJ2-7
CASSESGLRPEQYF
TGTGCCAGCAGTGAAAGTGGTCTTCGGCCCGAGCAGTACTTC
>.|once|TRBV7-9|TRBJ2-3
CASSLRPVRDTQYF
TGTGCCAGCAGCTTAAGGCCGGTCAGAGATACGCAGTATTTT
>.|few|TRBV20-1|TRBJ2-3
CSANSVDTQYF
TGCAGTGCTAATTCAGTAGATACGCAGTATTTT